This TCR beta chain was captured in a study of blood T cell repertoires in COVID-19. TCRdb's table, derived via immunoSEQ multiplex PCR, lists solely in-frame clones and lacks some. Altogether approximately 290,000 clones are present, roughly 90% being singletons, with the ten largest covering 2.2%. The V gene's germline CDR1 is KGHSH and CDR2 LQKENI. V was clipped by 1 base and J by 6 bases, with 12 bases between them. There are 14 residues in the CDR3. This clone was seen once. Specimen: peripheral blood. V usage is TRBV18 and J usage is TRBJ1-1, with D possibly matching TRBD1 (5 bases). The TCR sequence derives from a young woman with COVID-19, enrolled during active disease. The CDR3 nucleotides are TGTGCCAGCTCACCACAGGCGGGAGGGGCTGAAGCTTTCTTT. It yields the protein CASSPQAGGAEAFF.